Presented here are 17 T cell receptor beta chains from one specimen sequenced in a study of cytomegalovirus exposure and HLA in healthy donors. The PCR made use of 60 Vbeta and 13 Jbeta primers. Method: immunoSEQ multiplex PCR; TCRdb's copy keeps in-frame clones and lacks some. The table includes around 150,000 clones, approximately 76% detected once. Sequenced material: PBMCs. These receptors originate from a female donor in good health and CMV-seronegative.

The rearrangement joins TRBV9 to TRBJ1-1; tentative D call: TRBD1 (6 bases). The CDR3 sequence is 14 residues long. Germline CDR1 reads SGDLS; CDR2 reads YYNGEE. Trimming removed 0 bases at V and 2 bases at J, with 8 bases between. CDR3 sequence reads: CASSVAGDNTEAFF. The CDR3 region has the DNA TGTGCCAGCAGCGTAGCAGGGGATAACACTGAAGCTTTCTTT.

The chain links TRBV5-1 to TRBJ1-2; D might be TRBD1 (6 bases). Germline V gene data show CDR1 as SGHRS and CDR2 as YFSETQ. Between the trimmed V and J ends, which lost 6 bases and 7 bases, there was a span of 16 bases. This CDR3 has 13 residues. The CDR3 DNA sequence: TGCGCCAGCAATAGGGCAGGGGATATTGGCTACACCTTC. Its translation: CASNRAGDIGYTF. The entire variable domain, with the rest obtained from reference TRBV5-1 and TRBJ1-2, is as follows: KAGVTQTPRYLIKTRGQQVTLSCSPISGHRSVSWYQQTPGQGLQFLFEYFSETQRNKGNFPGRFSGRQFSNSRSEMNVSTLELGDSALYLCASNRAGDIGYTFGSGTRLTVV.

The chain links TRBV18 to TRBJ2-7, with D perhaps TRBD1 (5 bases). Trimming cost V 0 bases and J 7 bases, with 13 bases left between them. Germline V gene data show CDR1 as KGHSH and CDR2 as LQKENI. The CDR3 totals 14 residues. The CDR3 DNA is TGTGCCAGCTCACCACCCCCCGACAGTACAGAGCAGTACTTC. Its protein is CASSPPPDSTEQYF.

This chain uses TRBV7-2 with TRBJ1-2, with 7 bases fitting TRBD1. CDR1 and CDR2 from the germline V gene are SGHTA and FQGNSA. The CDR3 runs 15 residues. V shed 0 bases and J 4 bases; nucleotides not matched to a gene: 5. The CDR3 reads CASSLALQGGYGYTF. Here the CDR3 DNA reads TGTGCCAGCAGCTTAGCCCTCCAGGGGGGCTATGGCTACACCTTC.

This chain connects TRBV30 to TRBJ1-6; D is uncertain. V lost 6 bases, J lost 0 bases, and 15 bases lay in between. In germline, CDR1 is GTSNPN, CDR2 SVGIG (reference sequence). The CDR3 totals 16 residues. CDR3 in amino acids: CACPPRSSSYNSPLHF. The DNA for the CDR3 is TGTGCCTGTCCCCCGAGGAGTAGCTCCTATAATTCACCCCTCCACTTT.

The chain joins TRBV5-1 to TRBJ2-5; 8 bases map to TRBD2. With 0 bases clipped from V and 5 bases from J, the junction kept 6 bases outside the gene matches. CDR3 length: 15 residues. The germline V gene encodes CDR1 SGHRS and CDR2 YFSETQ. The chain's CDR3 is CASSLAGTSEETQYF. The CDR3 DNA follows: TGCGCCAGCAGCTTGGCCGGGACTAGTGAGGAGACCCAGTACTTC.

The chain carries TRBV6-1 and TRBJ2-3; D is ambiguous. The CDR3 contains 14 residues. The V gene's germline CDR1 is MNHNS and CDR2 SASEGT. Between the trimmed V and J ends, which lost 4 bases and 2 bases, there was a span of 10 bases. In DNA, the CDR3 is TGTGCCAGCAGTGTCGATGTCTACACAGATACGCAGTATTTT. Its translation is CASSVDVYTDTQYF.

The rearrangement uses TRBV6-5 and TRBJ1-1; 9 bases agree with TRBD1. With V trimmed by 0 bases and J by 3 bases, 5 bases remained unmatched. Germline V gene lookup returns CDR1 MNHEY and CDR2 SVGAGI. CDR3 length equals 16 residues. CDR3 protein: CASSYSTGGRYTEAFF. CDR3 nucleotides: TGTGCCAGCAGTTACTCGACAGGGGGTAGATACACTGAAGCTTTCTTT.

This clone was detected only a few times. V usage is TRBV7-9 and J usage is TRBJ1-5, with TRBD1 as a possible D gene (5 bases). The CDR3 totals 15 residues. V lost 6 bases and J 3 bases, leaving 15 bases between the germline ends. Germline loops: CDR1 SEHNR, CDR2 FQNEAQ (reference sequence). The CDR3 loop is CASSSPAGNNQPQHF. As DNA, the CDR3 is TGTGCCAGCAGTTCACCGGCAGGGAACAATCAGCCCCAGCATTTT.

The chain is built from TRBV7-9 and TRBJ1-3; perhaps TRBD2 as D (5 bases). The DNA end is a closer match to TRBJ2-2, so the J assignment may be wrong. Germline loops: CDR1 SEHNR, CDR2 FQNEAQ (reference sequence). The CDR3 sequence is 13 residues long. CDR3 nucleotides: TGTGCCAGCAGCAGGGAGCAAACCGGGGAGCTGTTTTTT. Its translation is CASSREQTGELFF.

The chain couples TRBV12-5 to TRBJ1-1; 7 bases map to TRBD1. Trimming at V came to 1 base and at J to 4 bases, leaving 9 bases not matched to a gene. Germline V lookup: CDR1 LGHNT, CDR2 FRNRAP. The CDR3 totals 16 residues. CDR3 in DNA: TGTGCTAGTGGTTTGGATGACCGTGACAGGGTCACTGAAGCTTTCTTT. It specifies CASGLDDRDRVTEAFF.

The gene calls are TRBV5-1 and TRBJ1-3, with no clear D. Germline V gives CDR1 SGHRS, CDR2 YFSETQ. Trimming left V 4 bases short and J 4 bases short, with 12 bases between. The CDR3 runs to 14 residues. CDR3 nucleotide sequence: TGCGCCAGCAGCCTGACCCCGGGGGGAAACACCATATATTTT. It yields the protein CASSLTPGGNTIYF.

The CDR3 sequence: CASSLELGARSGYTF. The CDR3 DNA follows: TGTGCCAGCAGCTTAGAACTAGGCGCTAGGAGTGGCTACACCTTC. The gene calls are TRBV11-2 and TRBJ1-2; D remains ambiguous. The CDR3 has 15 residues. CDR1 is SGHAT and CDR2 is FQNNGV in the germline V gene. V gave up 0 bases and J gave up 7 bases, with 15 bases separating them.

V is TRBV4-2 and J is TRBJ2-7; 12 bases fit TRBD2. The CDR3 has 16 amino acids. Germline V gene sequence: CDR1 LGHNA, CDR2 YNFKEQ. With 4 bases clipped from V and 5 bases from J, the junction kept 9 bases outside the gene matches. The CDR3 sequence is CASSPRRASGRDEQYF. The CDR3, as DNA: TGTGCCAGCAGCCCGAGGAGGGCTAGCGGGAGGGACGAGCAGTACTTC.

The CDR3 DNA is TGTGCCAGCAGCTTGGTTGAGCTGAGCACAGATACGCAGTATTTT. Translated, it gives CASSLVELSTDTQYF. V is TRBV5-6 and J is TRBJ2-3, with no clear D. This CDR3 spans 15 amino acids. Germline V gene data show CDR1 as SGHDT and CDR2 as YYEEEE. Trimming removed 0 bases at V and 0 bases at J, with 8 bases between.

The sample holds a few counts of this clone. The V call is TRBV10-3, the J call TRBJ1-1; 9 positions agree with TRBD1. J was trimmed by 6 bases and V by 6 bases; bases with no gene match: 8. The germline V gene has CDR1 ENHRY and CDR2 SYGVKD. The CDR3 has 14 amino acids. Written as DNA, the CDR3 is TGTGCCATCAGCCCACAGGGGGCGCGATCTGAAGCTTTCTTT. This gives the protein CAISPQGARSEAFF.

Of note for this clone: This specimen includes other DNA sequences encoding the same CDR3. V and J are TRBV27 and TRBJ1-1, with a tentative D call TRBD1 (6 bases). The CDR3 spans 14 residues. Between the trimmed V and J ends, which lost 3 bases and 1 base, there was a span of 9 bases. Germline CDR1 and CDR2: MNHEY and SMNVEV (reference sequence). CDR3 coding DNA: TGTGCCAGCAGTTTCCCGGGACAGAACACTGAAGCTTTCTTT. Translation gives CASSFPGQNTEAFF.